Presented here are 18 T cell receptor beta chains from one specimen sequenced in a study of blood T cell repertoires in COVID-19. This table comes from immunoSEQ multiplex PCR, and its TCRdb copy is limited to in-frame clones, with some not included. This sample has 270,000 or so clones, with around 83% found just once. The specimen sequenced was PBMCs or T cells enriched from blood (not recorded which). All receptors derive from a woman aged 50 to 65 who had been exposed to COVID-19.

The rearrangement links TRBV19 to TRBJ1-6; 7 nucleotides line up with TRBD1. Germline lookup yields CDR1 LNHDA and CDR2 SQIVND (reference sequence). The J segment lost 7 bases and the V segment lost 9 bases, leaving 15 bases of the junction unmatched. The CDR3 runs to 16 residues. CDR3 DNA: TGTGCCAGCAGATACAGGGGCAAGCCGGAAAATTCACCCCTCCACTTT. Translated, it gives CASRYRGKPENSPLHF.

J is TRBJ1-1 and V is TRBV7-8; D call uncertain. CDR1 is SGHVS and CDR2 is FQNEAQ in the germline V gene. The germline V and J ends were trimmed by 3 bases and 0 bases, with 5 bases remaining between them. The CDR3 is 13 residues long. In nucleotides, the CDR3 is TGTGCCAGCAGCTTTACTGTGAACACTGAAGCTTTCTTT. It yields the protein CASSFTVNTEAFF.

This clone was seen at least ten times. CDR3 region: CASSPRDREGDTQYF. The CDR3, as DNA: TGTGCCAGCAGCCCTAGGGACAGGGAGGGGGATACGCAGTATTTT. This rearrangement joins TRBV9 to TRBJ2-3, with 9 bases lining up with TRBD1. The V segment lost 4 bases and the J segment 6 bases; nucleotides outside the gene matches: 9. CDR1 and CDR2 (germline): SGDLS, YYNGEE. This CDR3 spans 15 amino acids.

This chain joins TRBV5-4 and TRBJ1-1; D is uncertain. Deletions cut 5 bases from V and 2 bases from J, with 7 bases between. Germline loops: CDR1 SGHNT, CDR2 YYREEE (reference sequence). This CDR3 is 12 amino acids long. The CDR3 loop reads CASRTPNTEAFF. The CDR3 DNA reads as TGTGCCAGCAGGACACCCAACACTGAAGCTTTCTTT.

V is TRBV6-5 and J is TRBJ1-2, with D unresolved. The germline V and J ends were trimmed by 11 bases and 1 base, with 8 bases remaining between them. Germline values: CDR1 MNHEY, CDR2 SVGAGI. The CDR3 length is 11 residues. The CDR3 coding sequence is TGTGCCGCCGGGGATAACTATGGCTACACCTTC. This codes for CAAGDNYGYTF.

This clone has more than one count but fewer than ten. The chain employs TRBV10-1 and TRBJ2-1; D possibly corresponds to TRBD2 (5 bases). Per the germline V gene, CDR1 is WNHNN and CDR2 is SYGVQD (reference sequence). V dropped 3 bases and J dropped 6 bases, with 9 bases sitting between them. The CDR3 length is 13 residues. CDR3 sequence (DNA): TGCGCCAGCAGTGATGCAGGAGGCAATGAGCAGTTCTTC. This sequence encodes CASSDAGGNEQFF.

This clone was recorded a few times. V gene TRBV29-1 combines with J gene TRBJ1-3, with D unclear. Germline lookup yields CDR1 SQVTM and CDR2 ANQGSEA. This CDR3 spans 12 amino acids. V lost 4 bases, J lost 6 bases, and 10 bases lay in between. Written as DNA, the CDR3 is TGCAGCGTTGCCCTAGATTTAAACACCATATATTTT. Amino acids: CSVALDLNTIYF. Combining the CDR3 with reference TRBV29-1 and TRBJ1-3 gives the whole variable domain SAVISQKPSRDICQRGTSLTIQCQVDSQVTMMFWYRQQPGQSLTLIATANQGSEATYESGFVIDKFPISRPNLTFSTLTVSNMSPEDSSIYLCSVALDLNTIYFGEGSWLTVV.

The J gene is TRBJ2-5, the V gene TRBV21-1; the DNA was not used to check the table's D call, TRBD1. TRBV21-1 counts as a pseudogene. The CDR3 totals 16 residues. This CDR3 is CASINRDRRSLETQYF. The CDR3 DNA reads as TGTGCCAGCATCAATCGTGACAGGAGAAGTTTGGAGACCCAGTACTTC.

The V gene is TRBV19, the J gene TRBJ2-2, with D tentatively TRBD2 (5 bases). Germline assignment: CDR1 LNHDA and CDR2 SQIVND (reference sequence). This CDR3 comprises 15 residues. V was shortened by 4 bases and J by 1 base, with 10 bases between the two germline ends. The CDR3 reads CASSNGVRNTGELFF. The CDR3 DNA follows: TGTGCCAGTAGTAACGGGGTCAGGAACACCGGGGAGCTGTTTTTT.

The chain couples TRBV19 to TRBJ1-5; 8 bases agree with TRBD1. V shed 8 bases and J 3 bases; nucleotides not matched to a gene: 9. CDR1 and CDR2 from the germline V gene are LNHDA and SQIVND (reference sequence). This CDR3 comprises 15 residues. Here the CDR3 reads CASWDRLGINQPQHF. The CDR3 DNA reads TGTGCCAGTTGGGACAGGCTTGGGATCAATCAGCCCCAGCATTTT.

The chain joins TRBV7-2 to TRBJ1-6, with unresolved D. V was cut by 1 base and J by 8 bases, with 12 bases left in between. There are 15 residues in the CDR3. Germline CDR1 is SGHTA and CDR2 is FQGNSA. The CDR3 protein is CASSLDIQNDSPLHF. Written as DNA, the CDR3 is TGTGCCAGCAGCTTAGACATTCAGAATGATTCACCCCTCCACTTT. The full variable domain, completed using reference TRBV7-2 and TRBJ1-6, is GAGVSQSPSNKVTEKGKDVELRCDPISGHTALYWYRQSLGQGLEFLIYFQGNSAPDKSGLPSDRFSAERTGGSVSTLTIQRTQQEDSAVYLCASSLDIQNDSPLHFGNGTRLTVT.

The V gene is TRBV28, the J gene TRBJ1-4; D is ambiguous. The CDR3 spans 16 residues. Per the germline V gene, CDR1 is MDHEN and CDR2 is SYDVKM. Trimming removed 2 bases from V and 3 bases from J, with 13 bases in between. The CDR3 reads CASSLGVKRPNEKLFF. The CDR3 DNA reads TGTGCCAGCAGTTTAGGGGTGAAGCGGCCTAATGAAAAACTGTTTTTT. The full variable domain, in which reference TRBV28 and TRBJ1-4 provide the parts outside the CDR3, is DVKVTQSSRYLVKRTGEKVFLECVQDMDHENMFWYRQDPGLGLRLIYFSYDVKMKEKGDIPEGYSVSREKKERFSLILESASTNQTSMYLCASSLGVKRPNEKLFFGSGTQLSVL.

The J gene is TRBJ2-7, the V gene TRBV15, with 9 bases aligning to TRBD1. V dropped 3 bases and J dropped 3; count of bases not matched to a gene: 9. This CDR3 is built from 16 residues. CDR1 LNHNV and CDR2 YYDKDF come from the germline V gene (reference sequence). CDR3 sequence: CATSRWTGEVRYEQYF. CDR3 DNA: TGTGCCACCAGCAGGTGGACAGGGGAGGTCCGCTACGAGCAGTACTTC. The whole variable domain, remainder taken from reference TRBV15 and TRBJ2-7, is DAMVIQNPRYQVTQFGKPVTLSCSQTLNHNVMYWYQQKSSQAPKLLFHYYDKDFNNEADTPDNFQSRRPNTSFCFLDIRSPGLGDTAMYLCATSRWTGEVRYEQYFGPGTRLTVT.

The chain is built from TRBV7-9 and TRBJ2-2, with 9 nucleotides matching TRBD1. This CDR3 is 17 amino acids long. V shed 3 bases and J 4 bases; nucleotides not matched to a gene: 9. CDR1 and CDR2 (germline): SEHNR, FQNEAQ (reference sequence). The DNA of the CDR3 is TGTGCCAGCAGCTTGGCGTCACAGGGGGCAAGCACCGGGGAGCTGTTTTTT. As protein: CASSLASQGASTGELFF.

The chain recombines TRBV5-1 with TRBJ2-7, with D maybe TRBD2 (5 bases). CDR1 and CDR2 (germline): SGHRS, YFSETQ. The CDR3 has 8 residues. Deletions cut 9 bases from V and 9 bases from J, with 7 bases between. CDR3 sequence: CAKEGQYF. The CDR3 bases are TGCGCCAAAGAGGGGCAGTACTTC.

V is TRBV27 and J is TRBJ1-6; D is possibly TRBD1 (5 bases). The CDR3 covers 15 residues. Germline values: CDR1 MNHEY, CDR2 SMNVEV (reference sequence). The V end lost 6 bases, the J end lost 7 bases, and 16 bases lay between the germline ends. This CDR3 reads CASSGPRVRNSPLHF. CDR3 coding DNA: TGTGCCAGCAGCGGCCCCAGGGTACGGAATTCACCCCTCCACTTT.

The CDR3 here is CASSVQGSTDTQYF. The CDR3 region has the DNA TGTGCCAGCAGCGTACAGGGAAGCACAGATACGCAGTATTTT. The chain is built from TRBV9 and TRBJ2-3; D is possibly TRBD1 (5 bases). The V gene's germline CDR1 is SGDLS and CDR2 YYNGEE. The CDR3 loop spans 14 amino acids. V was clipped by 1 base and J by 0 bases, with 6 bases between them.

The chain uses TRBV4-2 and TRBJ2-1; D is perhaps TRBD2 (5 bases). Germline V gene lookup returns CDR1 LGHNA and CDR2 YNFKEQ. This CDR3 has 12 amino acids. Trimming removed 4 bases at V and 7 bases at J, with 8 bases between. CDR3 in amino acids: CASSPTRNEQFF. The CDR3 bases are TGTGCCAGCAGCCCTACTAGGAATGAGCAGTTCTTC.